These T cell receptor beta chains were read from a single sample in a study of blood T cell repertoires in COVID-19. Measured with immunoSEQ multiplex PCR; TCRdb has only the in-frame clones, and not every one. The data hold roughly 80,000 clones, with around 83% observed a single time. Input material: peripheral blood. The receptors stem from a woman between 55 and 75 years old with acute or convalescent COVID-19. Each CDR3 is given without its conserved first and last residue. The size of a clone is reported for some rows only, either as once, few or many, or as a class for expanded clones.

CDR3 protein: ASSSRAVGYGYT
V gene: TRBV5-1
J gene: TRBJ1-2
clone size: NA

CDR3 protein: ASSLGGRTD
V gene: TRBV11-2
J gene: TRBJ2-7
clone size: NA

CDR3 protein: ASSFARGQGGYT
V gene: TRBV6-5
J gene: TRBJ1-2
clone size: NA

CDR3 protein: ASSRVGGREQY
V gene: TRBV7-2
J gene: TRBJ2-7
clone size: NA

CDR3 protein: ASSATSGETQY
V gene: TRBV5-1
J gene: TRBJ2-5
clone size: NA

CDR3 protein: ASSPGGVHTGELF
V gene: TRBV11-3
J gene: TRBJ2-2
clone size: NA

CDR3 protein: ASSLRQGPETQY
V gene: TRBV18
J gene: TRBJ2-5
clone size: NA

CDR3 protein: ASSASLTYNEQF
V gene: TRBV11-3
J gene: TRBJ2-1
clone size: NA

CDR3 protein: ASSHGDTLRGQY
V gene: TRBV6-2/TRBV6-3
J gene: TRBJ2-7
clone size: NA

CDR3 protein: ATSLWGTQGGNSPLH
V gene: TRBV28
J gene: TRBJ1-6
clone size: NA

CDR3 protein: ASSLGLAGVQETQY
V gene: TRBV7-7
J gene: TRBJ2-5
clone size: NA

CDR3 protein: ASSSPAVRGTEAF
V gene: TRBV19
J gene: TRBJ1-1
clone size: NA

CDR3 protein: ASSSLTGTPGLRGYEQY
V gene: TRBV5-6
J gene: TRBJ2-7
clone size: few

CDR3 protein: ASSLGGPGLPGADTQY
V gene: TRBV11-2
J gene: TRBJ2-3
clone size: NA

CDR3 protein: ASSLGTGGGTYEQY
V gene: TRBV7-6
J gene: TRBJ2-7
clone size: NA

CDR3 protein: ASTPGHNEKLF
V gene: TRBV7-9
J gene: TRBJ1-4
clone size: NA

CDR3 protein: ASSPGGGFSTREQY
V gene: TRBV7-2
J gene: TRBJ2-7
clone size: few

CDR3 protein: ASSFGQVGRFDQPQH
V gene: TRBV5-6
J gene: TRBJ1-5
clone size: NA

CDR3 protein: SVYQGANVLT
V gene: TRBV29-1
J gene: TRBJ2-6
clone size: NA

CDR3 protein: ASSGFGRSGNTIY
V gene: TRBV9
J gene: TRBJ1-3
clone size: NA

CDR3 protein: AWSTRHNTEAF
V gene: TRBV30
J gene: TRBJ1-1
clone size: NA

CDR3 protein: ASRTTGGNSPLH
V gene: TRBV6-5
J gene: TRBJ1-6
clone size: NA

CDR3 protein: ASSLSSGARTDTQY
V gene: TRBV18
J gene: TRBJ2-3
clone size: NA

CDR3 protein: ASSSPAGINYGYT
V gene: TRBV6-2/TRBV6-3
J gene: TRBJ1-2
clone size: NA

CDR3 protein: ASSLGAGLGQPQH
V gene: TRBV7-9
J gene: TRBJ1-5
clone size: NA

CDR3 protein: SVATTGGSYNEQF
V gene: TRBV29-1
J gene: TRBJ2-1
clone size: NA

CDR3 protein: ASSLNGGSGGWEKLF
V gene: TRBV5-1
J gene: TRBJ1-4
clone size: NA

CDR3 protein: ASSLPPLQGGNTIY
V gene: TRBV11-3
J gene: TRBJ1-3
clone size: NA

CDR3 protein: ASSAQQGKTNTEAF
V gene: TRBV7-2
J gene: TRBJ1-1
clone size: NA

CDR3 protein: ASSPGTGENQPQH
V gene: TRBV19
J gene: TRBJ1-5
clone size: few

CDR3 protein: ASSKRGGDTEAF
V gene: TRBV6-2/TRBV6-3
J gene: TRBJ1-1
clone size: NA

CDR3 protein: SASPGAGNQETQY
V gene: TRBV20-1
J gene: TRBJ2-5
clone size: NA

CDR3 protein: ASSRGTDYQETQY
V gene: TRBV5-1
J gene: TRBJ2-5
clone size: NA

CDR3 protein: ASSTGGGYEQY
V gene: TRBV11-3
J gene: TRBJ2-7
clone size: NA

CDR3 protein: ASSRSGTEQF
V gene: TRBV6-5
J gene: TRBJ2-1
clone size: NA

CDR3 protein: ASSLAIDSGANNEQF
V gene: TRBV7-7
J gene: TRBJ2-1
clone size: NA

CDR3 protein: ASTRQMNTEAF
V gene: TRBV19
J gene: TRBJ1-1
clone size: few

CDR3 protein: ASRGAGNTEAF
V gene: TRBV27
J gene: TRBJ1-1
clone size: NA

CDR3 protein: ASREPGQAINTQY
V gene: TRBV2
J gene: TRBJ2-3
clone size: NA

CDR3 protein: ASSLGVQGREY
V gene: TRBV7-9
J gene: TRBJ2-7
clone size: few

CDR3 protein: ASSPSLGTEAF
V gene: TRBV7-3
J gene: TRBJ1-1
clone size: NA